The sequence of this T cell receptor beta chain was determined in a study of cytomegalovirus exposure and HLA in healthy donors. V dropped 1 base and J dropped 7 bases, with 17 bases sitting between them. This CDR3 spans 15 amino acids. The germline CDR1 and CDR2 sequences are GTSNPN and SVGIG (reference sequence). The PCR ran on 60 Vbeta and 13 Jbeta primers. Clones were read by immunoSEQ multiplex PCR, and TCRdb kept only the in-frame ones, dropping some. The sample carries about 140,000 clones, around 82% recorded once. This clone occurred a few times. The clonotype originates from a woman between 18 and 29 years old in good health and CMV-seropositive. This rearrangement joins TRBV30 to TRBJ1-5, with D unresolved. What was sequenced was PBMCs. CDR3 DNA: TGTGCCTGGAGTGCGGGCCCCGGGAGGCAGCAGCCCCAGCATTTT. Its translation: CAWSAGPGRQQPQHF.